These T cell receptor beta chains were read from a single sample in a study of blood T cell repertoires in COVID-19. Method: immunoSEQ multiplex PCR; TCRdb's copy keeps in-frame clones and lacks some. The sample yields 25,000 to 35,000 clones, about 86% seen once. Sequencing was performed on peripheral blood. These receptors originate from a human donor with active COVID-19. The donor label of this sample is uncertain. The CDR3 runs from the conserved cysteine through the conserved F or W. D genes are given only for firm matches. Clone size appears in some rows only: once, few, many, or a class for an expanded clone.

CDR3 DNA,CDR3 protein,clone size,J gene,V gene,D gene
TGTGCCAGTAGTATCGCTGGAGGCGGGGGCCAAGAGACCCAGTACTTC,CASSIAGGGGQETQYF,.,TRBJ2-5,TRBV19,TRBD2
TGTGCTAGTAGTGAGGAAATAAGCAATCAGCCCCAGCATTTT,CASSEEISNQPQHF,.,TRBJ1-5,TRBV12-5,.
TGTGCCAGCAGCCGGTCAGGGGGCGCTTGGGCTTTCTTT,CASSRSGGAWAFF,.,TRBJ1-1,TRBV3-1/TRBV3-2,TRBD1
TGTGCCAGCATGAGAGGGGGCTTGAACACTGAAGCTTTCTTT,CASMRGGLNTEAFF,.,TRBJ1-1,TRBV6-5,TRBD1
TGTGCCAGCACCCGAAGAGGCAGGGGTAGGGGCTACACCTTC,CASTRRGRGRGYTF,.,TRBJ1-2,TRBV6-5,.
TGTGCCAGCAGCTTCGGGTCTTTCCAGGGGTCGAAAGGCTACACCTTC,CASSFGSFQGSKGYTF,medium-sized,TRBJ1-2,TRBV5-6,.
TGTGCCAGTATAAGGGGCAGGAGGGACACTGAAGCTTTCTTT,CASIRGRRDTEAFF,.,TRBJ1-1,TRBV19,.
TGTGCCAGCAGTGAATTGGCGGGGGGATCTTCAGATACGCAGTATTTT,CASSELAGGSSDTQYF,.,TRBJ2-3,TRBV6-1,TRBD2
TGTGCCAGCTCACCAGCGAGCGGGAGCTCCTACGAGCAGTACTTC,CASSPASGSSYEQYF,.,TRBJ2-7,TRBV18,TRBD2
TGTGCCAGCAGTTTATCCTCTAGCGGGGGCCAAGAGCAGTTCTTC,CASSLSSSGGQEQFF,.,TRBJ2-1,TRBV28,TRBD2